The source of this TCR beta chain is a study of shared clonotypes between healthy human individuals. Study-level points and caveats: Sampling included only blood; tissue repertoires likely differ.

The study enrolled healthy HIV-negative adults without recent acute infections or vaccinations as donors. This CDR3 has 13 residues. Germline-derived CDR1 and CDR2 are SEHNR and FQNEAQ (reference sequence). V lost 10 bases and J 4 bases, leaving 17 bases between the germline ends. An assay was performed, and its level was deep. The data were produced by immunoSEQ multiplex PCR, yet TCRdb's version contains in-frame clones alone and is incomplete. The profile covers about 480,000 clones, with 79% appearing a single time and approximately 12% taken by the ten largest. Details on this clone: The antigen remains undetermined.

The chain recombines TRBV7-9 with TRBJ2-7; a possible D gene is TRBD2 (5 bases). Source material: PBMCs. The source is a woman between 35 and 50 years old in good health. Some clones in this sample may be carry-over from other donors' samples. The chain's CDR3 is CATRDTSNYEQYF. In nucleotides, the CDR3 is TGTGCCACCCGGGATACTTCAAATTACGAGCAGTACTTC.